This T cell receptor (beta chain) was captured in a study of PD-1 blockade in classical Hodgkin lymphoma. The repertoire was sequenced with immunoSEQ multiplex PCR; TCRdb's copy has only in-frame clones and lacks some. Of about 92,000 clones in the sample, more than 80% were seen once. The table lists this clone with a few counts. The germline gives CDR1 SGHDT, CDR2 YYEEEE. J gave up 8 bases and V 4 bases, and 4 bases lay outside the gene matches. There are 13 residues in the CDR3. Time point indicated: cycle 4 day 1 (C4D1), after five to seven weeks of nivolumab. All the patients suffered relapse after autologous stem cell transplantation, and brentuximab vedotin exposure differed.

The sample was peripheral blood mononuclear cells (PBMCs), taken before the fourth cycle of nivolumab. The chain combines TRBV5-6 with TRBJ2-1, with 9 bases identical to TRBD2. The clonotype was recovered from a human donor with classical Hodgkin lymphoma. CDR3 DNA sequence: TGTGCCAGCAGCCCAAGACTAGCGGATGAGCAGTTCTTC. It translates to CASSPRLADEQFF.